Listed below are T cell receptor beta chains from one sample, sequenced in a study of OX40 agonist ivuxolimab in advanced cancers. Assay: immunoSEQ multiplex PCR; the TCRdb copy retains only in-frame clones and omits some. In the table there are about 66,000 clones, around 91% of which are singletons. The sequencing used CD4+ or CD8+ T cells sorted from blood, collected in a trial of the OX40 agonist ivuxolimab. Receptors originate from an adult with an advanced solid tumor such as melanoma, head and neck, liver or kidney cancer. Both conserved end residues are part of each CDR3. A D gene is named only where the DNA matches it firmly. Part of the rows lack a size; the others show once, few, many or a class for expanded clones.

CDR3 DNA	CDR3 protein	D gene	J gene	V gene	clone size
TGTGCCTGGAGTCCGCACACAGGGAATGAGCAGTTCTTC	CAWSPHTGNEQFF	-	TRBJ2-1	TRBV30	-
TGTGCCAGCAGTCTGACACCAACCTACGAGCAGTACTTC	CASSLTPTYEQYF	-	TRBJ2-7	TRBV28	-
TGTGCCAGCAGCTTGGAGGGGGGAAGGTCAGATACGCAGTATTTT	CASSLEGGRSDTQYF	-	TRBJ2-3	TRBV5-4	-
TGTGCCAGCAGCCAAACACAGGGTCCACTAGCCAAAAACATTCAGTACTTC	CASSQTQGPLAKNIQYF	-	TRBJ2-4	TRBV14	-
TGTGCCAGCAGCTTAGATCCCCGCGCCGGAGACAGTCTTGAAGCTTTCTTT	CASSLDPRAGDSLEAFF	-	TRBJ1-1	TRBV11-2	-
TGTGCCAGCAGCCTAGCATTGAGAGATACGCAGTATTTT	CASSLALRDTQYF	-	TRBJ2-3	TRBV7-9	-
TGTGCCAGCAGTCCAACGGGAGGGGCTAACTATGGCTACACCTTC	CASSPTGGANYGYTF	-	TRBJ1-2	TRBV27	-
TGCGCCAGCAGCCAAGGTCCCGGACTAGTCGAGCAGTACTTC	CASSQGPGLVEQYF	TRBD2	TRBJ2-7	TRBV4-1	-
TGCGCCAGCAGCCAAGAGGGTAGCGGGATTGAGCAGTTCTTC	CASSQEGSGIEQFF	TRBD2	TRBJ2-1	TRBV4-1	-
TGCGCCAGCAGTGATCAGCGGGAGGGCAGGTACGATGAGCAGTTCTTC	CASSDQREGRYDEQFF	TRBD2	TRBJ2-1	TRBV10-1	-
TGTGCCAGCAGTTTCGGACAGGGGCCGAATCAGCCCCAGCATTTT	CASSFGQGPNQPQHF	TRBD1	TRBJ1-5	TRBV27	-
TGTGCCAGCAGCTCAACCATGGACAGCGAAGCTTTCTTT	CASSSTMDSEAFF	-	TRBJ1-1	TRBV7-7	few
TGCGCCAGCAGCCAAGTATCCGGGGGGAGGACTGAAGCTTTCTTT	CASSQVSGGRTEAFF	-	TRBJ1-1	TRBV4-1	-
TGTGCCAGCAGGGAGTCTACCGGCGAGCAGTACTTC	CASRESTGEQYF	-	TRBJ2-7	TRBV6-5	-
TGTGCCAGCAGTGGTACTACAAGAGCCGACCTTAATGAGCAGTTCTTC	CASSGTTRADLNEQFF	-	TRBJ2-1	TRBV2	-
TGTGCCAGCAGCCTCAGGGGGTCCTCCTACAATGAGCAGTTCTTC	CASSLRGSSYNEQFF	TRBD1	TRBJ2-1	TRBV27	-
TGTGCCAGCAGCGGGGGGACCGTAAGGAACACCATATATTTT	CASSGGTVRNTIYF	-	TRBJ1-3	TRBV6-5	-
TGTGCCAGTAGTATAGACTCTAGCGGGTACAATGAGCAGTTCTTC	CASSIDSSGYNEQFF	TRBD2	TRBJ2-1	TRBV19	-
TGTGCCAGCAGCTTATCGCCGATAAATGAAAAACTGTTTTTT	CASSLSPINEKLFF	-	TRBJ1-4	TRBV7-2	-
TGTGCCAGCAGCTTAATCAGGGGCGAAAATTCACCCCTCCACTTT	CASSLIRGENSPLHF	-	TRBJ1-6	TRBV7-3	-
TGTGCCAGCTCCCCGGGGCAGGGGGCGTTTTACGAGCAGTACTTC	CASSPGQGAFYEQYF	TRBD1	TRBJ2-7	TRBV14	-
TGCAGCGTTGAACTGGCTGGACAGTACCCCTACGAGCAGTACTTC	CSVELAGQYPYEQYF	-	TRBJ2-7	TRBV29-1	-
TGTGCCAGCAGCTTATATGAGAGTCCTAGCACAGATACGCAGTATTTT	CASSLYESPSTDTQYF	-	TRBJ2-3	TRBV7-9	-
TGTGCCAGCAGTTCGGGTTATAACTATGGCTACACCTTC	CASSSGYNYGYTF	-	TRBJ1-2	TRBV5-4	-
TGTGCCAGCAGCATCCGCGGAGGGGGCTCTCCCAATGAGCAGTTCTTC	CASSIRGGGSPNEQFF	-	TRBJ2-1	TRBV27	once
TGTGCCAGCAGCAACAAAGCCGGGACCGCAACTAATGAAAAACTGTTTTTT	CASSNKAGTATNEKLFF	-	TRBJ1-4	TRBV7-9	-
TGTGCCAGCAGTTTATTGGACGGGGGGCCCCAGCATTTT	CASSLLDGGPQHF	-	TRBJ1-5	TRBV28	-
TGCGCCAGCAGCCAAGGATATTCTGAAGCTTTCTTT	CASSQGYSEAFF	-	TRBJ1-1	TRBV4-1	-
TGTGCCAGCAGTGAGTGGGGGGGTCAAGAGACCCAGTACTTC	CASSEWGGQETQYF	TRBD2	TRBJ2-5	TRBV6-1	-
TGCGCCAGCAGCTGGGGGGGAAATGAGCAGTTCTTC	CASSWGGNEQFF	TRBD2	TRBJ2-1	TRBV5-1	-
TGTGCCATAAAAGGCCAGGGGTGGCACGAGCAGTACTTC	CAIKGQGWHEQYF	-	TRBJ2-7	TRBV5-4	-
TGTGCCAGCGTTTTATACAATGAGCAGTTCTTC	CASVLYNEQFF	-	TRBJ2-1	TRBV25-1	-
TGCAGCGTCGGAAGACCAGGGTGGGGCTCCTACGAGCAGTACTTC	CSVGRPGWGSYEQYF	-	TRBJ2-7	TRBV29-1	-
TGTGCCACCAGCAGAGGCGGGGGGGCCGGGGAGCTGTTTTTT	CATSRGGGAGELFF	TRBD2	TRBJ2-2	TRBV15	-
TGTGCCAGTAGTATTACATCTGGGGGGGAGCAGTACTTC	CASSITSGGEQYF	-	TRBJ2-7	TRBV19	-
TGTGCCAGCAGCGTAGCTGCTCAGTACACAGATACGCAGTATTTT	CASSVAAQYTDTQYF	-	TRBJ2-3	TRBV9	-
TGTGCCAGCAGCTTGAGTAGACTAGTTATCTGTCAGTACTTC	CASSLSRLVICQYF	-	TRBJ2-7	TRBV5-6	-
TGTGCCAGTAGTCCCGGGACTAGCGGCTACGAGCAGTACTTC	CASSPGTSGYEQYF	TRBD2	TRBJ2-7	TRBV19	-
TGTGCCAGCAGCCAAGTAACGGCTCTAAAAACTGAAGCTTTCTTT	CASSQVTALKTEAFF	-	TRBJ1-1	TRBV4-2	few
TGTGCCAGCAGTGACAGGGGGAACACCGGGGAGCTGTTTTTT	CASSDRGNTGELFF	-	TRBJ2-2	TRBV6-4	few
TGTGCCAGCAGCTCGGACGTTAGGGGCAATGAGCAGTTCTTC	CASSSDVRGNEQFF	-	TRBJ2-1	TRBV13	-
TGTGCCAGTAGGGTGGGGACAGGCAACTATGGCTACACCTTC	CASRVGTGNYGYTF	TRBD1	TRBJ1-2	TRBV19	-
TGTGCCAGCAGCTTAGGGGCAGGCAATCAGCCCCAGCATTTT	CASSLGAGNQPQHF	-	TRBJ1-5	TRBV7-9	-
TGTGCCAGCAATCCTAAGCGGGGGTTTAGCAATCAGCCCCAGCATTTT	CASNPKRGFSNQPQHF	-	TRBJ1-5	TRBV28	-
TGTGCCAGCAGTTTTGGGGGAGCTAGCGGGAGGGCCAATGAGCAGTTCTTC	CASSFGGASGRANEQFF	TRBD2	TRBJ2-1	TRBV28	-
TGTGCCAGCAGCTTAGCTGGCGGGGGAACCTCACCCCTCCACTTT	CASSLAGGGTSPLHF	-	TRBJ1-6	TRBV7-9	-
TGTGCCAGTAGTCGACTAGCGGGAGAACTAAGTTCTCACGAGCAGTACTTC	CASSRLAGELSSHEQYF	TRBD2	TRBJ2-7	TRBV19	-
TGTGCCAGCAGTGAAGTTTGGTACAATCAGCCCCAGCATTTT	CASSEVWYNQPQHF	-	TRBJ1-5	TRBV6-1	-
TGTGCCAGCCAGCCTTCCTCCTACAATGAGCAGTTCTTC	CASQPSSYNEQFF	-	TRBJ2-1	TRBV27	-
TGTGTCAGAAGCCCCTTTTGGGGCGCAGAAGAGACCCAGTACTTC	CVRSPFWGAEETQYF	-	TRBJ2-5	TRBV7-5	-
TGTGCCAGCAGTGAATGGGCAGACTCTGGAAACACCATATATTTT	CASSEWADSGNTIYF	-	TRBJ1-3	TRBV25-1	few
TGCGCCAGCAGCAAGGCCCAAAGAAGGGGGGATACGCAGTATTTT	CASSKAQRRGDTQYF	-	TRBJ2-3	TRBV5-1	-
TGCAGCGTTGAAGATCTAGAGGATACTTCATACAATGAGCAGTTCTTC	CSVEDLEDTSYNEQFF	-	TRBJ2-1	TRBV29-1	-